These T cell receptor beta chains were read from a single sample in a study of blood T cell repertoires in COVID-19. Libraries were prepared by immunoSEQ multiplex PCR; TCRdb keeps only in-frame clonotypes and omits some of them. Among some 300,000 clones listed, 90% were seen once. The sample consisted of peripheral blood. These receptors were collected from a woman aged 45 to 65 with COVID-19, enrolled during active disease. CDR3s include the opening cysteine and the closing phenylalanine or tryptophan. D genes are given only for firm matches. Size tells how often a clone was seen (once, few, many) or the class of an expanded clone, and some rows leave it out.

abundance	len	d_gene	v_gene	j_gene	CDR3aa	CDR3nt
NA	16	TRBD1	TRBV5-4	TRBJ1-2	CASSVGQGQTRYGYTF	TGTGCCAGCAGCGTGGGACAGGGTCAAACCCGCTATGGCTACACCTTC
NA	12	TRBD1	TRBV18	TRBJ1-2	CASSPDRGTYTF	TGTGCCAGCTCACCAGACAGGGGGACCTACACCTTC
NA	13	TRBD2	TRBV7-3	TRBJ2-1	CASSPGTRGEQFF	TGTGCCAGCAGCCCGGGGACTAGAGGGGAGCAGTTCTTC
few	12	NA	TRBV20-1	TRBJ2-3	CSASIDTDTQYF	TGCAGTGCTAGTATAGACACAGATACGCAGTATTTT
NA	14	TRBD2	TRBV6-5	TRBJ2-2	CASRASGSAGELFF	TGTGCCAGCAGGGCTAGCGGGAGCGCCGGGGAGCTGTTTTTT
NA	16	TRBD1	TRBV18	TRBJ1-1	CASSPDGTATNTEAFF	TGTGCCAGCTCACCGGACGGGACAGCTACGAACACTGAAGCTTTCTTT
NA	15	NA	TRBV5-1	TRBJ2-1	CASSLTGSSYNEQFF	TGCGCCAGCAGCTTGACAGGGAGCTCCTACAATGAGCAGTTCTTC
NA	13	NA	TRBV12-5	TRBJ2-5	CASGTSAPETQYF	TGTGCTAGTGGCACATCCGCCCCGGAGACCCAGTACTTC
NA	16	TRBD2	TRBV24-1	TRBJ2-5	CATSRLGLAGTETQYF	TGTGCCACCAGCCGCCTGGGACTAGCGGGGACAGAGACCCAGTACTTC
few	14	TRBD1	TRBV28	TRBJ1-2	CASTGQGGMRGYTF	TGTGCCAGCACCGGACAGGGTGGGATGAGGGGCTACACCTTC
NA	17	NA	TRBV27	TRBJ2-4	CASSRGGQVRAKNIQYF	TGTGCCAGCAGTAGGGGAGGACAGGTTAGGGCCAAAAACATTCAGTACTTC
NA	14	NA	TRBV5-1	TRBJ2-7	CASSLVTSIYEQYF	TGCGCCAGCAGCTTGGTAACTAGTATCTACGAGCAGTACTTC
NA	14	TRBD2	TRBV9	TRBJ2-5	CASSPSRLAETQYF	TGTGCCAGCAGCCCATCCCGACTAGCTGAGACCCAGTACTTC
NA	15	TRBD2	TRBV6-5	TRBJ2-7	CASRGLAGVESEQYF	TGTGCCAGCAGGGGACTAGCGGGAGTCGAGAGTGAGCAGTACTTC
NA	20	TRBD2	TRBV7-8	TRBJ2-1	CASSLDGASGGGLHGNEQFF	TGTGCCAGCAGCTTAGATGGCGCTAGCGGGGGGGGGCTACATGGCAATGAGCAGTTCTTC
NA	17	TRBD1	TRBV5-1	TRBJ2-7	CASSSGFPSDRAYEQYF	TGCGCCAGCAGCTCGGGGTTTCCCAGCGACAGGGCCTACGAGCAGTACTTC